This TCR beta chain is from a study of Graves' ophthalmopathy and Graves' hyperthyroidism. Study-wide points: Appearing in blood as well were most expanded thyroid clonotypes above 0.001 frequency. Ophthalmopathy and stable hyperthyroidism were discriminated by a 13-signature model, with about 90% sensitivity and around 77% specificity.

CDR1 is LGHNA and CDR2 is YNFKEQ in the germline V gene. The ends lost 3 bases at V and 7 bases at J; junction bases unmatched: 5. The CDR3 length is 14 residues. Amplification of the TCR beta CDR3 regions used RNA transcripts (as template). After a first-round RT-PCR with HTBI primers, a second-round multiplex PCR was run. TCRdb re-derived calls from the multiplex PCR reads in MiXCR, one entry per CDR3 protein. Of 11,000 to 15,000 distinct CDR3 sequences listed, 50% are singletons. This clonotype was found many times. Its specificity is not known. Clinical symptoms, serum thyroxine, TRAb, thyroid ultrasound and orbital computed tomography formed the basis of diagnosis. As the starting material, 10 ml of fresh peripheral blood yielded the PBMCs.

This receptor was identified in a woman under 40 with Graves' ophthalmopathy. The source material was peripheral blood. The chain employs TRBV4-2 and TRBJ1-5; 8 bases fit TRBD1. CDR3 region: CASSHGQGKQPQHF. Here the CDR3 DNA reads TGTGCCAGCAGCCATGGACAGGGTAAACAGCCCCAGCATTTT.